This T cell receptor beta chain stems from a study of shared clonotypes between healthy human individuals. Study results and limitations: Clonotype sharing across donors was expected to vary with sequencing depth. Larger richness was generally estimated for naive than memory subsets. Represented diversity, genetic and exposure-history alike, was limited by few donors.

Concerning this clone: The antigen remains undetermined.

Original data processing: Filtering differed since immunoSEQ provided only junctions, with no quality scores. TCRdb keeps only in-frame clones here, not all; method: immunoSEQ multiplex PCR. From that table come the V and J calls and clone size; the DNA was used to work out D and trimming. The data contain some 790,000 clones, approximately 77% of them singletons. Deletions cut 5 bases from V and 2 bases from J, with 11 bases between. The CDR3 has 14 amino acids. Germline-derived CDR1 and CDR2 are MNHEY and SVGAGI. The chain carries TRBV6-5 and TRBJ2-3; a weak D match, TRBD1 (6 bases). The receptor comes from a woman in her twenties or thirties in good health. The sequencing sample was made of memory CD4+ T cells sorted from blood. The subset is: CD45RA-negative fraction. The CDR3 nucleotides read TGTGCCAGCAGTCAGGGGACGGACACAGATACGCAGTATTTT. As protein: CASSQGTDTDTQYF.